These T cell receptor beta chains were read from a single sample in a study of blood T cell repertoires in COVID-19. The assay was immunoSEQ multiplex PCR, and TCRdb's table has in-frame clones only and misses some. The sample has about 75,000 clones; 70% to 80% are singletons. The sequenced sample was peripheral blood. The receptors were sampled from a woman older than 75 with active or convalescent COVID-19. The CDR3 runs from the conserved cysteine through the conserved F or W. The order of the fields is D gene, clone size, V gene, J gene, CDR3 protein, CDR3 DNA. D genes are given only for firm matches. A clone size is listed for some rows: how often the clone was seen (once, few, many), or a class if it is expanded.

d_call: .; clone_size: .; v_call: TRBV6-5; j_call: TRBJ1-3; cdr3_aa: CASSQVNSGNTIYF; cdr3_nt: TGTGCCAGCAGCCAGGTTAACTCTGGAAACACCATATATTTT
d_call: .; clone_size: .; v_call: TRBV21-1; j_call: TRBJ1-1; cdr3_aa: CASSKSREVAHMNTEAFF; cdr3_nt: TGTGCCAGCAGCAAATCAAGGGAGGTTGCCCACATGAACACTGAAGCTTTCTTT
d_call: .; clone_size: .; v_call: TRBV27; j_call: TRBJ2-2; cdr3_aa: CASSLSRGVTGELFF; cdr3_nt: TGTGCCAGCAGTTTGAGCAGGGGTGTAACCGGGGAGCTGTTTTTT
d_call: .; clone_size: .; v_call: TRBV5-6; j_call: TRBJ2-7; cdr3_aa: CASSPDIPGYEQYF; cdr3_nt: TGTGCCAGCAGCCCGGACATCCCAGGCTACGAGCAGTACTTC
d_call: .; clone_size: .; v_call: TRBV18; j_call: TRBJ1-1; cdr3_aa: CASSGSNTPRAFF; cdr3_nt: TGTGCCAGCTCAGGCTCAAACACCCCCAGGGCTTTCTTT
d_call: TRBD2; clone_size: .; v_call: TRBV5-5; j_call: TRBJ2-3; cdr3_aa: CASSSPGLAGGTDTQYF; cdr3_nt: TGTGCCAGCAGCTCGCCGGGACTAGCGGGAGGGACAGATACGCAGTATTTT
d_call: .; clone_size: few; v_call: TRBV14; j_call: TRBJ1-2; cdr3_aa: CASSQDSRGAYGYTF; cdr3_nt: TGTGCCAGCAGCCAAGATTCTCGGGGTGCCTATGGCTACACCTTC
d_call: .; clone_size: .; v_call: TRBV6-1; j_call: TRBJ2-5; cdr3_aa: CASSEGFLARETQYF; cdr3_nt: TGTGCCAGCAGTGAAGGTTTCCTAGCTCGAGAGACCCAGTACTTC
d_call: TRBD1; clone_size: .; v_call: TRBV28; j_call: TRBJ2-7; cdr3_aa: CASSLLQGKGFF; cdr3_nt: TGTGCCAGCAGTCTATTACAGGGGAAGGGGTTTTTC
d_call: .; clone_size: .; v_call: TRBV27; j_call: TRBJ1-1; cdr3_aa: CASSRYGRNTEAFF; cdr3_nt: TGTGCCAGCAGCCGATATGGGAGGAACACTGAAGCTTTCTTT
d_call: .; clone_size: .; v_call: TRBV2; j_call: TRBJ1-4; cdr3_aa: CASSFTRGVSEKLFF; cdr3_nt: TGTGCCAGCAGTTTTACCAGGGGAGTCAGTGAAAAACTGTTTTTT
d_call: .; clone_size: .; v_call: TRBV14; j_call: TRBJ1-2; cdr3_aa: CASSPPVIRGRNYGYTF; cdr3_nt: TGTGCCAGCAGCCCCCCTGTTATCAGGGGACGTAACTATGGCTACACCTTC
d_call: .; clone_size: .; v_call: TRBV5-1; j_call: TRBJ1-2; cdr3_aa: CASSYSRQANYGYTF; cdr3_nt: TGCGCCAGCAGCTACAGCCGACAGGCCAACTATGGCTACACCTTC
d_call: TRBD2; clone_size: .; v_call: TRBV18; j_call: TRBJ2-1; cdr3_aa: CASSPGLAGGYEQFF; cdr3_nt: TGTGCCAGCTCACCGGGACTAGCGGGTGGGTATGAGCAGTTCTTC
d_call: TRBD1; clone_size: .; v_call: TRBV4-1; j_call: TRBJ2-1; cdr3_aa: CASSQAQTGVYNEQFF; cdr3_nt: TGCGCCAGCAGCCAGGCCCAGACAGGGGTCTACAATGAGCAGTTCTTC
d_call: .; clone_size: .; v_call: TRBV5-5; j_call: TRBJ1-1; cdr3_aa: CASSWAPRADF; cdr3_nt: TGTGCCAGCAGCTGGGCCCCGCGGGCAGATTTT
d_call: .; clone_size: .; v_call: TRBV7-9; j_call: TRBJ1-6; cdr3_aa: CASSFWAGDWTFNSPLHF; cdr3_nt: TGTGCCAGCAGCTTTTGGGCAGGGGATTGGACTTTTAATTCACCCCTCCACTTT
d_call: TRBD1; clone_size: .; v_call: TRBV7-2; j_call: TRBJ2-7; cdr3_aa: CASSLAQGTGLGSYEQYF; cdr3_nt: TGTGCCAGCAGCTTAGCGCAGGGGACAGGATTAGGATCCTACGAGCAGTACTTC
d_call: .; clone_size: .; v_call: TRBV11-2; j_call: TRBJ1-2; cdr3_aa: CASSFAGYGYTF; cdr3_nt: TGTGCCAGCAGCTTCGCCGGGTATGGCTACACCTTC
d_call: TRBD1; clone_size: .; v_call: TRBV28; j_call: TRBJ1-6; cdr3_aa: CASSFQDRALSPLHF; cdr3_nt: TGTGCCAGCAGTTTCCAGGACAGGGCTTTATCACCCCTCCACTTT
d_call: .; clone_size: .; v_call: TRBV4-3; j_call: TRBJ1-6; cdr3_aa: CASSRDPIGPPGNSPLHF; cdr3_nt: TGCGCCAGCAGCCGAGACCCTATCGGCCCGCCCGGGAATTCACCCCTCCACTTT
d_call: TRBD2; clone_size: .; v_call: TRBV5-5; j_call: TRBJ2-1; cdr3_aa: CASSLVGSGGAGEQFF; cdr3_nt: TGTGCCAGCAGCTTGGTGGGTAGCGGGGGGGCCGGGGAGCAGTTCTTC
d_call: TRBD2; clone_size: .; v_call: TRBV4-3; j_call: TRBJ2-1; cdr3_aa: CASSRVAGDYNEQFF; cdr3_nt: TGCGCCAGCAGCCGAGTAGCGGGAGACTACAATGAGCAGTTCTTC